The TCR beta chain described here comes from a study of blood T cell repertoires in COVID-19. Study summary: The cDNA or gDNA used as material had been derived from T cells, B-cell-depleted T cells, or PBMCs.

CDR3 size: 15 residues. CDR1 ENHRY and CDR2 SYGVKD come from the germline V gene. V gave up 4 bases and J gave up 0 bases, with 13 bases separating them. Authors' methods: Reference gene primer amplification gave estimated nucleated cell counts. Generated by immunoSEQ multiplex PCR, the TCRdb table keeps only in-frame clones and is missing some. That table supplies the V and J calls and clone size; D and trimming were determined from the DNA. The profile shows about 310,000 clones, around 90% of them singletons. The rearrangement joins TRBV10-3 to TRBJ2-7, with D unclear. This TCR was recovered from a man aged 50-60 years with active or convalescent COVID-19. Sequencing used peripheral blood. The CDR3, as DNA: TGTGCCATCAGTGTTGGCCCCTCTAGCTCCTACGAGCAGTACTTC. Its translation is CAISVGPSSSYEQYF.